This is a list of T cell receptor beta chains from one sample in a study of human T cells and chemical hapten exposure. TCRdb called the RACE reads again in MiXCR, with one record for every CDR3 protein. The sample yields some 250,000 distinct CDR3 sequences, almost 8% seen once. The material was whole blood, obtained in connection with sensitization to the hapten diphenylcyclopropenone (DPC). The receptors were sampled from a man aged 18 to 30 with alopecia areata. Some clones in this sample may be carry-over from other donors' samples. CDR3s include the opening cysteine and the closing phenylalanine or tryptophan. The D gene is left open where the match is weak. Clone sizes are given selectively: once, few, many, or a class where the clone is expanded.

d_gene	abundance	v_gene	j_gene	CDR3nt	CDR3aa
NA	NA	TRBV5-1	TRBJ1-5	TGCGCCAGCAGCGAGATCCCAGGGCTCAATCAGCCCCAGCATTTT	CASSEIPGLNQPQHF
NA	NA	TRBV7-8	TRBJ1-5	TGTGCCAGCAGCTTAGGAAGGACAAATCAGCCCCAGCATTTT	CASSLGRTNQPQHF
TRBD1	NA	TRBV12-5	TRBJ2-1	TGTGCTAGTGGGGGGACAGGGATGAATGAGCAGTTCTTC	CASGGTGMNEQFF
NA	many	TRBV7-9	TRBJ2-3	TGTGCCAGCAGCTTGACGGCAACAGATACGCAGTATTTT	CASSLTATDTQYF
NA	NA	TRBV13	TRBJ1-2	TGTGCCAGCAGCCAACGGTACAGGGTAGTAATTGGCTACACCTTC	CASSQRYRVVIGYTF
NA	many	TRBV20-1	TRBJ1-2	TGCAGTGCTAGAGATGTTTTTAGGCGGGCGAACTATGGCTACACCTTC	CSARDVFRRANYGYTF
TRBD2	many	TRBV15	TRBJ2-2	TGTGCCACCAGCAGAGATCCCGGACTAGCGGTGTACACCGGGGAGCTGTTTTTT	CATSRDPGLAVYTGELFF
NA	NA	TRBV6-6	TRBJ1-3	TGTGCCAGCAGTTACGTGAGAAACACCATATATTTT	CASSYVRNTIYF
TRBD2	few	TRBV28	TRBJ2-7	TGTGCCACCTTTAGCGGGGTGTCCTACGAGCAGTACTTC	CATFSGVSYEQYF
NA	NA	TRBV6-2/TRBV6-3	TRBJ1-1	TGTGCCAGCAAGGGGGTGTACACTGAAGCTTTCTTT	CASKGVYTEAFF
NA	few	TRBV20-1	TRBJ1-1	TGCAGTGCTAGATCCGGGGTTGCTGAAGCTTTCTTT	CSARSGVAEAFF
NA	few	TRBV5-4	TRBJ1-1	TGTGCCAGCAGCGTAAGAGGTATGAACACTGAAGCTTTCTTT	CASSVRGMNTEAFF
NA	few	TRBV20-1	TRBJ2-3	TGCAGTGCTGGAGAGGACAGCACAGATACGCAGTATTTT	CSAGEDSTDTQYF
TRBD1	NA	TRBV28	TRBJ2-3	TGTGCCAGCAGTCCTAGCCCCACAGGGGGCGCGAGGGATACGCAGTATTTT	CASSPSPTGGARDTQYF